Included here is one TCR beta chain sequence, with context. There is no known antigen for this receptor. The sample holds no much larger clone one base away, and base qualities are not on file. The entry originates in a study of blood T cell repertoires in COVID-19 (dated by TCRdb to 2020 to 2021). Context from the whole study: Samples covering the acute and convalescent phases of COVID-19 were provided by collaborators in the United States, Italy and Spain. The prospective study material was composed of cDNA or gDNA derived from T cells, B-cell-depleted T cells, or PBMCs. Subjects who had been exposed to COVID-19, were actively infected with it, or had recovered from it provided the deeply sampled blood TCRbeta repertoires that made up the dataset. The repertoires were released in a freely available public database intended as a resource for research on the immune response to SARS-CoV-2. The samples were drawn from two sources: the first 160 participants of the ongoing ImmuneRACE study, and some 1,300 subjects contributed by 6 global collaborators. A de-identified subject ID, COVID-19 status, age in years and sex were almost always included in the sample metadata. HLA class I and class II types, where available, came from metadata supplied by the sample provider rather than from assay-based typing.

Each collaborating institution followed its own protocols to collect whole blood in K2EDTA tubes. For TCRbeta analysis, collaborator samples were shipped as frozen whole blood, as isolated PBMCs, or as DNA extracted from either sample type. TCRbeta CDR3 regions were amplified from genomic DNA using the immunoSEQ Assay, a bias-controlled multiplex PCR. The paper's processing steps were these. The number of nucleated cells in each sample was estimated from the amplification of reference gene primers within the assay. Sequence reads were collapsed and filtered to measure the absolute abundance of every unique TCRbeta CDR3 rearrangement. For each sample, productive Simpson clonality was calculated by taking the square root of Simpson's diversity index across productive rearrangements. Not all clones reach the TCRdb copy of this immuneACCESS table, which keeps in-frame sequences only. Checked studies attribute under half of the gap to unresolved V genes and leave the rest unexplained. The DNA was the basis for D and trimming; V, J and clone size are from that table. This sample holds under 75,000 clones; approximately 85% were observed only once. The ten largest clones capture roughly 3.5% of the sample.

General conclusions and limits of the study: The amount of clinical and demographic metadata varied by source and participant and was provided uncurated.

Sequenced material: peripheral blood. The sequence was obtained from a man aged 45-65 years with active COVID-19.

Here the CDR3 is given as CASRSRQSYEQYF. The bases read TGTGCCTCACGCTCGCGACAGAGCTACGAGCAGTACTTC. The chain is made from TRBV6-5 and TRBJ2-7, with a weak D call of TRBD1 (5 bases match). Trimming removed 11 bases from V and 3 bases from J, leaving 17 bases between the germline ends. The CDR3 measures 13 amino acids from cysteine to phenylalanine. The sequence is cut down to CDR3 DNA, 39 bases in frame from base 1. Sequences MNHEY (CDR1) and SVGAGI (CDR2) are obtained from the germline V gene.